The present TCR beta chain was sequenced within a study of blood T cell repertoires in COVID-19. Study-level background: Researchers got acute and convalescent COVID-19 samples from the United States, Italy and Spain. T cells, B-cell-depleted T cells, or PBMCs supplied cDNA or gDNA.

Per the original methods: Scientists estimated how many nucleated cells there were by amplifying reference gene primers. Profiled with immunoSEQ multiplex PCR; TCRdb holds only in-frame clones, not every one. V, J and clone size were drawn from that table, and D and trimming were deduced from the DNA. The sample carries about 25,000 clones, approximately 86% recorded once. The CDR3 runs to 14 residues. Germline CDR1 and CDR2: SGHVS and FQNEAQ. V lost 6 bases to trimming and J lost 0 bases, with 8 bases between them. The receptor was isolated from a man in his sixties or seventies with acute or convalescent COVID-19. The sequenced material came from peripheral blood. V usage is TRBV7-8 and J usage is TRBJ2-2, with D possibly TRBD2 on 5 matching bases. CDR3 amino acids: CASRLLANTGELFF. Here the CDR3 DNA reads TGTGCCAGCAGGCTACTAGCGAACACCGGGGAGCTGTTTTTT.